This T cell receptor beta chain derives from a study of blood T cell repertoires in COVID-19 (dated by TCRdb to 2018 to 2020). Some background on the complete study: Samples covering the acute and convalescent phases of COVID-19 were provided by collaborators in the United States, Italy and Spain. A freely available public database, intended as a resource for researchers studying the immune response to SARS-CoV-2, is where the repertoires were released. The dataset comprised deeply sampled blood TCRbeta repertoires from subjects exposed to, actively infected with, or recovered from COVID-19. Samples came from the ongoing ImmuneRACE study (first 160 participants) plus 1,254 subjects from 6 global collaborators. HLA class I and class II types, where available, came from metadata supplied by the sample provider rather than from assay-based typing. The prospective study material was composed of cDNA or gDNA derived from T cells, B-cell-depleted T cells, or PBMCs. A de-identified subject ID, COVID-19 status, age in years and sex were almost always included in the sample metadata. Overall results and qualifications from the work: How much clinical and demographic metadata was included differed by source and by participant, and the metadata was provided uncurated.

Its CDR3 holds 13 amino acids, cysteine through phenylalanine. The kept DNA is CDR3 alone, 39 bases in frame from the first base. The junction shows trimming of 4 bases on V and 4 bases on J, plus 11 bases between the germline ends. CDR1 and CDR2 are drawn from the germline V gene: SGHRS, YFSETQ. Whole blood was collected in K2EDTA tubes by collaborating institutions according to the institutions' own protocols. Collaborator samples were shipped for TCRbeta analysis as frozen whole blood, isolated PBMCs, or DNA extracted from either sample type. TCRbeta CDR3 regions were amplified from genomic DNA by means of the immunoSEQ Assay, a bias-controlled multiplex PCR. In the authors' own workflow: Within the assay, amplification of reference gene primers was used to estimate how many nucleated cells each sample contained. To quantify the absolute abundance of each unique TCRbeta CDR3 rearrangement, sequence reads were collapsed and filtered. For each sample, productive Simpson clonality was calculated by taking the square root of Simpson's diversity index across productive rearrangements. TCRdb stores this immuneACCESS table with in-frame sequences only. Part of the clones is absent; in the studies checked, under half of the shortfall reflects unresolved V genes, and no reason is known for the rest. V, J and clone size were drawn from that table, and D and trimming were deduced from the DNA. Recorded for this sample are 100,000 to 150,000 clones; about 79% of them occurred a single time. Around a third of the sample belongs to the ten largest clones.

Details on this clone: It lacks a known antigen. The sample holds no much larger clone one base away, and base qualities are not on file.

Input material: peripheral blood. The TCR sequence derives from a man aged 35-49 years with active or convalescent COVID-19. The chain is assembled from TRBV5-1 and TRBJ1-1, and possibly TRBD1, on 6 matching bases. This receptor carries the CDR3 CASSGGQPTEAFF. At the DNA level, the sequence is TGCGCCAGCAGCGGAGGACAGCCCACTGAAGCTTTCTTT.